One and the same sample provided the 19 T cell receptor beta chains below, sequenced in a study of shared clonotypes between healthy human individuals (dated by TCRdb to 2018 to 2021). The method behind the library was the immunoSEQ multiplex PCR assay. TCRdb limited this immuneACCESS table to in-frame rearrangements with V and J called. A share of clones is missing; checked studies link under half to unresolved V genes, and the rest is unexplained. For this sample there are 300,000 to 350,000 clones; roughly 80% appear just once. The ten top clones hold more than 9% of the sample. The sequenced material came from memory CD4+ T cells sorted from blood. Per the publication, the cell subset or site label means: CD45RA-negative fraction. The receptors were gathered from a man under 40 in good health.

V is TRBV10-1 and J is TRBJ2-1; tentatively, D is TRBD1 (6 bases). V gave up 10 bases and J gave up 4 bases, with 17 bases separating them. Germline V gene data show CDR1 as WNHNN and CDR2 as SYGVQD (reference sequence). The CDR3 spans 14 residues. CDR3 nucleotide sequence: TGCGCCACCTGTTGCCCAGGGGAATACAATGAGCAGTTCTTC. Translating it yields CATCCPGEYNEQFF.

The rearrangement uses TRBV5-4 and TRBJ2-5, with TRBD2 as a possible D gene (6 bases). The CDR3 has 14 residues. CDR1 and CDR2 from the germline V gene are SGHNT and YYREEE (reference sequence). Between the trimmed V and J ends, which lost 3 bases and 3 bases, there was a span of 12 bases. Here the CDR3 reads CASSWRDREETQYF. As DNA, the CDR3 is TGTGCCAGCAGCTGGAGGGACCGGGAAGAGACCCAGTACTTC.

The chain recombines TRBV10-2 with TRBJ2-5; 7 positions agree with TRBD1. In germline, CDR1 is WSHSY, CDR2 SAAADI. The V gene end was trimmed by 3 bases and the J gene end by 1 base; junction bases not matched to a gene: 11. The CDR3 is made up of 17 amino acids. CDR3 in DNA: TGCGCCAGCAGTGACCGCAACAGGGGTCTTACCCAAGAGACCCAGTACTTC. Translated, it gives CASSDRNRGLTQETQYF.

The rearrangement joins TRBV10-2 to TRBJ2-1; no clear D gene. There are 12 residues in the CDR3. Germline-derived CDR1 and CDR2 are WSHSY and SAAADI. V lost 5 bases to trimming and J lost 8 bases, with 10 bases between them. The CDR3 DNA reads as TGCGCCAGCAGTTTTAGCTCCGATGAGCAGTTCTTC. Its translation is CASSFSSDEQFF.

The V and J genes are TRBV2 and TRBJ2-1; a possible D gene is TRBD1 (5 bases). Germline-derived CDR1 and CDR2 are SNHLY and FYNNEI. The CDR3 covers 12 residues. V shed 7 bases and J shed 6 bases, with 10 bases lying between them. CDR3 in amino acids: CASKVGVNEQFF. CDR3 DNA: TGTGCCAGCAAGGTAGGGGTCAATGAGCAGTTCTTC. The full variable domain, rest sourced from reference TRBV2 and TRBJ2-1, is EPEVTQTPSHQVTQMGQEVILRCVPISNHLYFYWYRQILGQKVEFLVSFYNNEISEKSEIFDDQFSVERPDGSNFTLKIRSTKLEDSAMYFCASKVGVNEQFFGPGTRLTVL.

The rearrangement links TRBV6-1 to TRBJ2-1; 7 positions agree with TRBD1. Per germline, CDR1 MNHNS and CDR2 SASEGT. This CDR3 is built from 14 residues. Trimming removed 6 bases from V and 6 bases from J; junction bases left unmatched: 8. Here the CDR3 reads CASSERQGINEQFF. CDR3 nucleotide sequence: TGTGCCAGCAGCGAAAGACAGGGCATCAATGAGCAGTTCTTC.

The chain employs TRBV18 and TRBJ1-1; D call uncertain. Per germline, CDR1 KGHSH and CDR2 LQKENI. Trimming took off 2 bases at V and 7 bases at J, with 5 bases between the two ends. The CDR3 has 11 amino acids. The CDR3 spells CASSPGIEAFF. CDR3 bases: TGTGCCAGCTCACCAGGTATTGAAGCTTTCTTT. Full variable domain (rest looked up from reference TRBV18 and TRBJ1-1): NAGVMQNPRHLVRRRGQEARLRCSPMKGHSHVYWYRQLPEEGLKFMVYLQKENIIDESGMPKERFSAEFPKEGPSILRIQQVVRGDSAAYFCASSPGIEAFFGQGTRLTVV.

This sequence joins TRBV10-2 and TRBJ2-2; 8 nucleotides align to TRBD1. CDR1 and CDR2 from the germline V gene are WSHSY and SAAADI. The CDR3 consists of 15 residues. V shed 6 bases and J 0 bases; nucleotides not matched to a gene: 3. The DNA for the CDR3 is TGCGCCAGCAGACAGGACAGGGCGAACACCGGGGAGCTGTTTTTT. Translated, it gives CASRQDRANTGELFF.

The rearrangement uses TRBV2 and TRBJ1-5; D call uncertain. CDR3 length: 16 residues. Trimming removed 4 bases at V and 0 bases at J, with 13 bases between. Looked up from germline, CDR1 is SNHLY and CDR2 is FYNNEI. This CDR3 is CASSASIGYSNQPQHF. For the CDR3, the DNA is TGTGCCAGCAGTGCCTCCATCGGATATAGCAATCAGCCCCAGCATTTT.

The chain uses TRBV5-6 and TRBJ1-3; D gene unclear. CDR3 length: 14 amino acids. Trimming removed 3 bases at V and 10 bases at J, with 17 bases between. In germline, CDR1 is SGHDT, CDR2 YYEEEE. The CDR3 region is CASSSPPGDRTIYF. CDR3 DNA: TGTGCCAGCAGCTCGCCGCCAGGAGATAGGACCATATATTTT.

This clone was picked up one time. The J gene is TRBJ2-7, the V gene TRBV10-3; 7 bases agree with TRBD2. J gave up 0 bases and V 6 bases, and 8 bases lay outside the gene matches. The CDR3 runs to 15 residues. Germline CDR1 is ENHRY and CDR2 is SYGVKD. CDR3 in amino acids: CAISDVGTNSYEQYF. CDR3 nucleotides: TGTGCCATCAGCGACGTAGGGACTAACTCCTACGAGCAGTACTTC.

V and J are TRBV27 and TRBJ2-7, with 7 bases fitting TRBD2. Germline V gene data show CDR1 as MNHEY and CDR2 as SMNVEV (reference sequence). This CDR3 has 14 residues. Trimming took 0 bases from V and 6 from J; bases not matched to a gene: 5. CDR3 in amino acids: CASSLSRLASEQYF. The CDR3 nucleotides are TGTGCCAGCAGTTTATCTCGACTAGCCTCCGAGCAGTACTTC.

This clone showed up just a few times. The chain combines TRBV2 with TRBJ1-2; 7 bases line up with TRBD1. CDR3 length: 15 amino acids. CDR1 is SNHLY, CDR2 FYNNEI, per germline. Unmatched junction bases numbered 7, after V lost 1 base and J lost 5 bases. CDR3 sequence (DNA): TGTGCCAGCAGTGAAGGAGTCAGGGGGGGGTATGGCTACACCTTC. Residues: CASSEGVRGGYGYTF.

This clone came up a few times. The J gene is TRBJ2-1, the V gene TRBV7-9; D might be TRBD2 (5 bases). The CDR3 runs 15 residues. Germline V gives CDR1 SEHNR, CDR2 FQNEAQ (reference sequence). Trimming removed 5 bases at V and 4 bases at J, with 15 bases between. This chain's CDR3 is CASSLTRTLYNEQFF. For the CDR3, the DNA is TGTGCCAGCAGCCTGACCAGGACTCTGTACAATGAGCAGTTCTTC.

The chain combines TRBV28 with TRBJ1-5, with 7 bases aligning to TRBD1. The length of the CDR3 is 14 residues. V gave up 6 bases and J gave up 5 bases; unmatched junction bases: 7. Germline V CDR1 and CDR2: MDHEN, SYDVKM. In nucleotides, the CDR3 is TGTGCCAGCAGACAAAGGGGGCCGCATCAGCCCCAGCATTTT. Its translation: CASRQRGPHQPQHF.

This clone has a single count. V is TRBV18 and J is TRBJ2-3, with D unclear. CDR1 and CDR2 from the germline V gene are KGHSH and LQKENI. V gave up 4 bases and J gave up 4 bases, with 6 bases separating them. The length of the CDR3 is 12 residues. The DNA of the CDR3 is TGTGCCAGCTCACTAGCCGCAGATACGCAGTATTTT. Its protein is CASSLAADTQYF.

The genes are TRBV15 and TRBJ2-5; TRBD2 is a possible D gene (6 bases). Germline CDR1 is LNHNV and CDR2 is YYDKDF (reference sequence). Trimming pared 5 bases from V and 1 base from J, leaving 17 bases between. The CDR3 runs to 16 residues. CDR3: CATSGSGGSPQETQYF. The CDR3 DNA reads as TGTGCCACCAGCGGCAGCGGAGGGAGCCCCCAAGAGACCCAGTACTTC. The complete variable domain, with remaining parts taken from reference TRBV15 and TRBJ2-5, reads DAMVIQNPRYQVTQFGKPVTLSCSQTLNHNVMYWYQQKSSQAPKLLFHYYDKDFNNEADTPDNFQSRRPNTSFCFLDIRSPGLGDTAMYLCATSGSGGSPQETQYFGPGTRLLVL.

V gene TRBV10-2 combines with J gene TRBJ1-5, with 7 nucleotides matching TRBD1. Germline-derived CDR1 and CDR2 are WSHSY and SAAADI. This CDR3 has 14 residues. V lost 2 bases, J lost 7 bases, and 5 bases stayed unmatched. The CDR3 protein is CASSERQGRQPQHF. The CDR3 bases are TGCGCCAGCAGTGAGAGACAGGGAAGGCAGCCCCAGCATTTT.

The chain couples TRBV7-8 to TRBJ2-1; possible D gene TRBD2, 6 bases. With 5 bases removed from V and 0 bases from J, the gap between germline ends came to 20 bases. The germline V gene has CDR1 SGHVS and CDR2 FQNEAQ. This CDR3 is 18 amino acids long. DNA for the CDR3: TGTGCCAGCAGCCCGCCCAAAGGGGACTTGAGCTCCTACAATGAGCAGTTCTTC. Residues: CASSPPKGDLSSYNEQFF.